Each of the 28 T cell receptor beta chains below was sequenced from the same sample in a study of blood T cell repertoires in COVID-19. Clones were read by immunoSEQ multiplex PCR, and TCRdb kept only the in-frame ones, dropping some. Among 250,000 to 300,000 clones listed, roughly 90% were seen once. The sequencing sample was made of peripheral blood. All receptors come from a woman between 45 and 60 years old who had recovered from COVID-19.

The chain couples TRBV24-1 to TRBJ2-2; TRBD2 matches at 8 bases. V lost 7 bases, J lost 8 bases, and 14 bases stayed unmatched. Germline values: CDR1 KGHDR, CDR2 SFDVKD. The CDR3 extends over 16 amino acids. Written as DNA, the CDR3 is TGTGCCACCAGAAAAGCGGGAGAGGTATGGGCTGGGGAGCTGTTTTTT. Amino acids: CATRKAGEVWAGELFF.

The J gene is TRBJ1-2, the V gene TRBV3-1 (or the pseudogene TRBV3-2); TRBD1 is a possible D gene (5 bases). The CDR3 runs 15 residues. V dropped 0 bases and J dropped 4 bases, with 12 bases sitting between them. Per the germline V gene, CDR1 is LGHDT and CDR2 is YNNKEL (reference sequence). CDR3 protein: CASSQDSGPGYGYTF. The CDR3 coding sequence is TGTGCCAGCAGCCAAGATTCAGGGCCTGGCTATGGCTACACCTTC.

The chain couples TRBV30 to TRBJ1-2; 7 bases are a match to TRBD1. Germline V gene sequence: CDR1 GTSNPN, CDR2 SVGIG (reference sequence). V shed 0 bases and J 2 bases; nucleotides not matched to a gene: 12. This CDR3 is 17 amino acids long. The CDR3, as DNA: TGTGCCTGGAGTGTAAGGGGGTTGGTCAGGGGGAACTATGGCTACACCTTC. The encoded protein is CAWSVRGLVRGNYGYTF.

This clone has only one observation. The CDR3: CASSRSRFPGEAGGYTF. CDR3 DNA: TGTGCCAGCTCACGATCTCGATTTCCCGGGGAAGCAGGCGGCTACACCTTC. The chain joins TRBV18 to TRBJ1-2; D uncertain. Per germline, CDR1 KGHSH and CDR2 LQKENI. This CDR3 contains 17 residues. The V end was cut by 4 bases, the J end by 8 bases, with 26 bases between.

The chain uses TRBV28 and TRBJ1-3, with 7 positions matching TRBD1. The CDR3 loop spans 14 amino acids. CDR1 is MDHEN and CDR2 is SYDVKM in the germline V gene. Germline trimming cut 2 bases from V and 7 bases from J; bases unmatched to any gene: 5. Here the CDR3 reads CASSLTGAGNTIYF. The CDR3 coding sequence is TGTGCCAGCAGTTTAACAGGGGCAGGGAACACCATATATTTT.

This chain uses TRBV6-2 or TRBV6-3 with TRBJ2-7, with 8 positions matching TRBD1. This CDR3 is 15 amino acids long. V shed 6 bases, J shed 6 bases, and the junction held 13 bases outside the gene matches. CDR1 and CDR2 from the germline V gene are MNHEY and SVGEGT. The CDR3 here is CASSLLGQGRGEQYF. The CDR3 coding sequence is TGTGCCAGCAGCCTTCTCGGACAGGGCCGGGGCGAGCAGTACTTC.

This clone was counted once. This rearrangement joins TRBV5-4 to TRBJ2-3; TRBD2 matches 10 bases. V lost 4 bases, J lost 1 base, and 6 bases stayed unmatched. The CDR3 has 16 amino acids. CDR1 and CDR2 (germline): SGHNT, YYREEE (reference sequence). CDR3: CASSDSSGSGTDTQYF. As DNA, the CDR3 is TGTGCCAGCAGCGACTCTAGCGGGAGTGGCACAGATACGCAGTATTTT.

The J gene is TRBJ1-2, the V gene TRBV21-1; the tabulated D call, TRBD1, remains unverified against the DNA. TRBV21-1 has pseudogene status. The CDR3 has 14 residues. As DNA, the CDR3 is TGTGCCATCCTTACCCCGGGACAGGTCTATGGCTACACCTTC. This encodes CAILTPGQVYGYTF.

V is TRBV9 and J is TRBJ1-1; D possibly corresponds to TRBD1 (6 bases). Germline CDR1 is SGDLS and CDR2 is YYNGEE. This CDR3 is 14 amino acids long. The ends were cut back, 8 bases at V and 1 base at J, with 15 bases in the middle. The CDR3 bases are TGTGCCAGTTCCTTTCGAGGGGGGAACACTGAAGCTTTCTTT. Its protein is CASSFRGGNTEAFF.

This clone was observed a handful of times. V is TRBV14 and J is TRBJ2-1, with D possibly matching TRBD1 (5 bases). This CDR3 is built from 13 residues. Germline V gene lookup returns CDR1 SGHDN and CDR2 FVKESK. The ends were cut back, 2 bases at V and 12 bases at J, with 14 bases in the middle. The CDR3, as DNA: TGTGCCAGCAGCCAATTCCGGGCCCAGGGGCAGTTCTTC. It codes for CASSQFRAQGQFF.

The chain has TRBV12-3 or TRBV12-4 and TRBJ1-2, with 7 bases identical to TRBD1. The V and J ends lost 3 bases and 8 bases, in that order; junction bases with no gene match: 6. This CDR3 region has 13 residues. CDR3 amino acids: CASSLTAGGGYTF. The DNA for the CDR3 is TGTGCCAGCAGTTTGACGGCAGGGGGGGGCTACACCTTC.

The gene calls are TRBV7-8 and TRBJ2-7; 7 nucleotides agree with TRBD2. The CDR3 totals 14 residues. The germline gives CDR1 SGHVS, CDR2 FQNEAQ. The V segment lost 0 bases and the J segment 4 bases; nucleotides outside the gene matches: 3. The CDR3 loop is CASSLAREGYEQYF. CDR3 in DNA: TGTGCCAGCAGCTTAGCGAGGGAGGGGTACGAGCAGTACTTC.

The chain is built from TRBV27 and TRBJ2-3, with 8 bases identical to TRBD1. CDR1 MNHEY and CDR2 SMNVEV come from the germline V gene (reference sequence). The CDR3 spans 13 residues. Trimming cost V 6 bases and J 5 bases; bases outside gene matches: 4. CDR3 sequence (DNA): TGTGCCAGCAGGAGGGACAGGATAGATACGCAGTATTTT. Amino acids: CASRRDRIDTQYF.

CDR3 sequence reads: CASTPGLASNEQFF. CDR3 bases: TGTGCCAGCACACCGGGACTAGCATCCAATGAGCAGTTCTTC. This rearrangement joins TRBV28 to TRBJ2-1; 9 bases agree with TRBD2. Germline CDR1 and CDR2: MDHEN and SYDVKM. With 7 bases clipped from V and 6 bases from J, the junction kept 7 bases outside the gene matches. The CDR3 covers 14 residues.

J is TRBJ1-3 and V is TRBV19; 7 positions agree with TRBD1. With 6 bases clipped from V and 7 bases from J, the junction kept 6 bases outside the gene matches. This CDR3 has 13 amino acids. In germline, CDR1 is LNHDA, CDR2 SQIVND (reference sequence). CDR3 in amino acids: CASSQGVVNTIYF. In DNA, the CDR3 is TGTGCCAGTAGCCAGGGGGTCGTCAACACCATATATTTT.

The rearrangement joins TRBV7-3 to TRBJ1-1; the D gene is possibly TRBD1 (5 bases). CDR3 length: 15 residues. Germline V CDR1 and CDR2: SGHTA, FQGTGA. V dropped 1 base and J dropped 4 bases, with 13 bases sitting between them. The CDR3 loop reads CASSLRAGLSTEAFF. The CDR3 DNA sequence: TGTGCCAGCAGCTTAAGGGCAGGGCTTAGCACTGAAGCTTTCTTT.

This clone was detected only once. The chain uses TRBV28 and TRBJ1-2; no clear D gene. The CDR3 totals 13 residues. The ends were cut back, 3 bases at V and 4 bases at J, with 9 bases in the middle. Per the germline V gene, CDR1 is MDHEN and CDR2 is SYDVKM. For the CDR3, the DNA is TGTGCCAGCAGTTTTGAGGGCAGCTATGGCTACACCTTC. It codes for CASSFEGSYGYTF.

Here the CDR3 reads CASRRTWGLSTYEQYF. DNA of the CDR3: TGCGCCAGCAGGAGGACCTGGGGGCTGTCTACGTACGAGCAGTACTTC. This chain joins TRBV5-1 and TRBJ2-7; a possible D gene is TRBD1 (6 bases). V was cut by 5 bases and J by 4 bases, with 22 bases left in between. The germline gives CDR1 SGHRS, CDR2 YFSETQ. CDR3 length: 16 residues.

The chain recombines TRBV12-3 or TRBV12-4 with TRBJ2-3; 8 nucleotides line up with TRBD1. The V and J ends lost 5 bases and 7 bases, in that order; junction bases with no gene match: 5. This CDR3 contains 13 residues. This chain's CDR3 is CASSATGANTQYF. DNA for the CDR3: TGTGCCAGCAGTGCGACAGGGGCAAATACGCAGTATTTT.

This clone came up once. The chain is built from TRBV4-3 and TRBJ1-6, with 11 bases identical to TRBD1. Germline trimming cut 5 bases from V and 7 bases from J; bases unmatched to any gene: 4. Germline V CDR1 and CDR2: LGHNA, YSLEER. The length of the CDR3 is 15 residues. CDR3 loop: CASSARDRGNSPLHF. The CDR3 DNA follows: TGCGCCAGCAGCGCACGGGACAGGGGGAATTCACCCCTCCACTTT.

The chain employs TRBV28 and TRBJ1-4; no clear D gene. The CDR3 runs to 15 residues. Trimming took off 8 bases at V and 3 bases at J, with 16 bases between the two ends. CDR1 and CDR2 from the germline V gene are MDHEN and SYDVKM. CDR3 in DNA: TGTGCCAGCCACGCGGCGTACCGGGCTAATGAAAAACTGTTTTTT. Amino acid sequence: CASHAAYRANEKLFF. Full variable domain (outside the CDR3, taken from reference TRBV28 and TRBJ1-4): DVKVTQSSRYLVKRTGEKVFLECVQDMDHENMFWYRQDPGLGLRLIYFSYDVKMKEKGDIPEGYSVSREKKERFSLILESASTNQTSMYLCASHAAYRANEKLFFGSGTQLSVL.

This chain connects TRBV30 to TRBJ1-2; 11 bases are a match to TRBD1. The CDR3 spans 16 residues. Germline values: CDR1 GTSNPN, CDR2 SVGIG (reference sequence). V shed 4 bases, J shed 4 bases, and the junction held 11 bases outside the gene matches. The CDR3: CAWKPDRDRGVYGYTF. The CDR3 nucleotides are TGTGCCTGGAAACCGGACCGGGACAGGGGGGTCTATGGCTACACCTTC.

The chain carries TRBV6-2 or TRBV6-3 and TRBJ1-1; D is unclear. The CDR3 loop spans 15 amino acids. Deletions cut 2 bases from V and 3 bases from J, with 13 bases between. The germline V gene has CDR1 MNHEY and CDR2 SVGEGT. The CDR3 bases are TGTGCCAGCAGTTACCCCCGAGGAGGGCACACTGAAGCTTTCTTT. Its translation is CASSYPRGGHTEAFF.

This clone was recorded once. This rearrangement joins TRBV6-5 to TRBJ1-5; possibly TRBD1 for D (5 bases). Germline V CDR1 and CDR2: MNHEY, SVGAGI. V shed 4 bases and J shed 4 bases, with 17 bases lying between them. This CDR3 is built from 16 residues. The CDR3 nucleotides read TGTGCCAGCAGTTCCAGACGACAGAGAACTAATCAGCCCCAGCATTTT. Its protein is CASSSRRQRTNQPQHF.

The gene calls are TRBV5-1 and TRBJ2-5; TRBD2 matches 15 bases. The J segment lost 5 bases and the V segment lost 4 bases, leaving 9 bases of the junction unmatched. CDR1 and CDR2 from the germline V gene are SGHRS and YFSETQ. CDR3 length equals 17 residues. The CDR3 DNA reads TGCGCCAGCAGCACCGGACTAGCGGGAGGGCCTAGGGAGACCCAGTACTTC. Amino acids: CASSTGLAGGPRETQYF.

This clone showed up just once. This chain uses TRBV20-1 with TRBJ2-2, with a weak D call TRBD1 (6 bases). CDR3 length: 11 amino acids. CDR1 is DFQATT and CDR2 is SNEGSKA in the germline V gene (reference sequence). The V end was cut by 5 bases, the J end by 10 bases, with 11 bases between. The CDR3 DNA follows: TGCAGTGCTGGCAGGGGTGAGGAGCTGTTTTTT. It translates to CSAGRGEELFF.

As DNA, the CDR3 is TGTGCCAGCAGTGAACTAGCGGGAGGGGGGGATGAGCAGTTCTTC. This sequence encodes CASSELAGGGDEQFF. This chain links TRBV6-4 with TRBJ2-1; 13 bases match TRBD2. V shed 3 bases, J shed 8 bases, and the junction held 4 bases outside the gene matches. CDR3 length: 15 amino acids. CDR1 is MRHNA and CDR2 is SNTAGT in the germline V gene.

CDR3 protein: CASSPGQGFNLGSGANVLTF. The DNA for the CDR3 is TGTGCCAGCAGCCCCGGACAGGGGTTTAATCTCGGCTCTGGGGCCAACGTCCTGACTTTC. This chain uses TRBV11-3 with TRBJ2-6, with 9 bases that match TRBD1. Looked up from germline, CDR1 is SGHNT and CDR2 is YENEEA. V trimming: 5 bases; J trimming: 0 bases; junction bases outside the gene matches: 14. The CDR3 runs to 20 residues.